This T cell receptor beta chain was sequenced in a study of T cell repertoires in cytomegalovirus infection. On the study more broadly: Matching HLA type and CMV infection were both indicated by public TCR beta signatures.

V was shortened by 3 bases and J by 7 bases, with 10 bases between the two germline ends. Germline V CDR1 and CDR2: MDHEN, SYDVKM. The CDR3 runs 12 residues. About this clonotype: Its antigen is still unknown.

The study, taken as a whole, reports: HLA-C-restricted, CMV-specific TCR beta clonotypes were dominant ex vivo.

From the reads, TCRdb called clonotypes with MiXCR, one entry per CDR3 protein. The sample records approximately 750,000 distinct CDR3 sequences, less than 40% being singletons. The chain is built from TRBV28 and TRBJ2-7; D is unresolved. This TCR was sampled from a human donor in good health (CMV status not recorded). Some clones in this sample may be carry-over from other donors' samples. The sequencing input was PBMCs. The DNA of the CDR3 is TGTGCCAGCAGTTTCCTCTCTAGGGAGCAGTACTTC. It translates to CASSFLSREQYF. Full variable domain (rest looked up from reference TRBV28 and TRBJ2-7): DVKVTQSSRYLVKRTGEKVFLECVQDMDHENMFWYRQDPGLGLRLIYFSYDVKMKEKGDIPEGYSVSREKKERFSLILESASTNQTSMYLCASSFLSREQYFGPGTRLTVT.